Described below is a single T cell receptor beta chain sequence and its context. The source of the sample is a study of blood T cell repertoires in COVID-19. In the study overall: Acute-phase and convalescent COVID-19 samples originated in the United States, Italy and Spain. T cells, B-cell-depleted T cells, or PBMCs supplied cDNA or gDNA.

Sequencing was performed with immunoSEQ multiplex PCR; in TCRdb, only in-frame clones are kept and a portion is missing. The sample lists about half a million clones, over 75% occurring once. This sequence originates from a human donor in a cohort sampled during active COVID-19. The sequenced sample consisted of peripheral blood.

The CDR3 DNA is TGCGCCAGCAGCCGCGATTGGGCAATTGAAAAACTGTTTTTT. Residues: CASSRDWAIEKLFF. The chain joins TRBV4-3 to TRBJ1-4; unclear D gene. The V gene's germline CDR1 is LGHNA and CDR2 YSLEER. This CDR3 region has 14 residues. The ends were cut back, 4 bases at V and 7 bases at J, with 13 bases in the middle.